This T cell receptor (beta chain) was observed in a study of T cell repertoires in cytomegalovirus infection. Study as a whole: The authors used CMV epitopes that were HLA-C-restricted (recently identified) and HLA-B-restricted (well studied). From public TCR beta signatures came an indication of both CMV infection and matching HLA type. Study-wide results and caveats: Clonotypes of TCR beta that were HLA-C-restricted and CMV-specific dominated the ex vivo response.

TCRdb ran MiXCR on the reads and lists one entry per CDR3 protein. The sample has approximately 600,000 distinct CDR3 sequences, around two fifths seen once. The germline V gene has CDR1 SNHLY and CDR2 FYNNEI. CDR3 length equals 17 residues. V was cut by 9 bases and J by 9 bases, with 27 bases left in between. On this clonotype: Its cognate antigen is unknown.

This specimen consisted of cultured PBMCs, obtained from culture after CMV antigen stimulation. The chain recombines TRBV2 with TRBJ2-6, with no clear D. The TCR was taken from a human donor in good health (CMV status not recorded). Some clones in this sample may be carry-over from other donors' samples. CDR3 sequence (DNA): TGTGCCAGTCAATATAAACGGATGGACGGACCCGTCAACGTCCTGACTTTC. Amino acids: CASQYKRMDGPVNVLTF.